This TCR beta chain derives from a study of shared clonotypes between healthy human individuals. Positive CCR7 selection of CD45RO-negative cells yielded the naive CD8 cells, and terminally differentiated effector memory CD45RA+ cells were excluded. General study results and limits: The diversity represented, both genetic and in exposure history, was limited by few donors.

Libraries were prepared by immunoSEQ multiplex PCR; TCRdb keeps only in-frame clonotypes and omits some of them. The table includes 660,000 or so clones, approximately 96% detected once. Worth noting for this clone: Its specificity is not known.

The CDR3 is 18 amino acids. Germline V gene data show CDR1 as SNHLY and CDR2 as FYNNEI. V lost 4 bases and J lost 4; bases outside the gene matches: 16. This rearrangement joins TRBV2 to TRBJ2-7, with TRBD2 identical over 10 bases. The sequencing sample was made of naive CD8+ T cells sorted from blood. This sequence originates from a woman in her thirties in good health. CDR3 in amino acids: CASSVGLASGRSGYEQYF. The CDR3 coding sequence is TGTGCCAGCAGTGTAGGTTTAGCTAGCGGGAGATCCGGGTACGAGCAGTACTTC.